Listed here are 14 T cell receptor beta chains from one sample, sequenced in a study of blood T cell repertoires in COVID-19. Clones were read by immunoSEQ multiplex PCR, and TCRdb kept only the in-frame ones, dropping some. Among approximately 100,000 clones listed, 70% to 90% were seen once. The sample consisted of peripheral blood. All receptors derive from a human donor with COVID-19, enrolled during active disease. The donor label of this sample is uncertain.

The rearrangement uses TRBV19 and TRBJ1-1; D gene ambiguous. This CDR3 has 13 residues. CDR1 is LNHDA, CDR2 SQIVND, per germline (reference sequence). Trimming removed 4 bases from V and 2 bases from J, with 8 bases in between. CDR3: CASSRRGNTEAFF. The CDR3 DNA is TGTGCCAGTAGTAGACGGGGTAACACTGAAGCTTTCTTT.

This rearrangement joins TRBV11-2 to TRBJ2-5; 13 bases are shared with TRBD2. Germline trimming cut 5 bases from V and 5 bases from J; bases unmatched to any gene: 11. This CDR3 is 17 amino acids long. CDR1 and CDR2 from the germline V gene are SGHAT and FQNNGV. CDR3 region: CASSRTSGGALGETQYF. The CDR3 DNA sequence: TGTGCCAGCAGCCGAACTAGCGGGGGGGCCCTCGGGGAGACCCAGTACTTC.

The chain has TRBV3-1 (or the pseudogene TRBV3-2) and TRBJ2-5; 8 positions agree with TRBD2. CDR1 is LGHDT and CDR2 is YNNKEL in the germline V gene (reference sequence). The CDR3 loop spans 16 amino acids. The V segment lost 1 base and the J segment 4 bases; nucleotides outside the gene matches: 8. CDR3: CASSQGAGGGLETQYF. Written as DNA, the CDR3 is TGTGCCAGCAGCCAAGGGGCGGGGGGAGGATTAGAGACCCAGTACTTC.

V gene TRBV4-1 combines with J gene TRBJ1-5, with D hard to call. This CDR3 has 14 amino acids. The V and J ends lost 3 bases and 4 bases respectively, with 10 bases between them. Looked up from germline, CDR1 is MGHRA and CDR2 is YSYEKL. The CDR3 is CASSHLLINQPQHF. DNA for the CDR3: TGCGCCAGCAGCCACCTACTAATTAATCAGCCCCAGCATTTT.

This CDR3 is CASSAPVSGGVSYEQYF. The CDR3 DNA reads as TGTGCCAGCAGTGCCCCAGTTAGCGGGGGTGTCTCCTACGAGCAGTACTTC. This rearrangement joins TRBV2 to TRBJ2-7, with 9 bases lining up with TRBD2. V shed 4 bases and J 0 bases; nucleotides not matched to a gene: 10. Germline assignment: CDR1 SNHLY and CDR2 FYNNEI. CDR3 length: 17 amino acids.

This chain uses TRBV27 with TRBJ1-3; 10 bases agree with TRBD1. The CDR3 is 19 residues long. V lost 9 bases to trimming and J lost 0 bases; unmatched junction nucleotides: 17. The V gene's germline CDR1 is MNHEY and CDR2 SMNVEV (reference sequence). DNA for the CDR3: TGTGCCAGTTCTCCTACCGCCGGGACAGGGGACGTCTCTGGAAACACCATATATTTT. This gives the protein CASSPTAGTGDVSGNTIYF.

The chain's CDR3 is CASSQQGYNSPLHF. The CDR3 nucleotides are TGTGCCAGCAGCCAACAGGGGTATAATTCACCCCTCCACTTT. This rearrangement joins TRBV3-1 (or the pseudogene TRBV3-2) to TRBJ1-6; D is possibly TRBD1 (6 bases). Germline assignment: CDR1 LGHDT and CDR2 YNNKEL (reference sequence). The germline V and J ends were trimmed by 2 bases and 4 bases, with 6 bases remaining between them. The CDR3 is 14 amino acids.

CDR3 region: CASSRGGSITEAFF. DNA for the CDR3: TGTGCCAGCAGTAGGGGGGGCTCTATCACTGAAGCTTTCTTT. The chain recombines TRBV27 with TRBJ1-1, with D possibly TRBD1 on 6 matching bases. Trimming left V 5 bases short and J 4 bases short, with 14 bases between. The CDR3 spans 14 residues. The germline V gene encodes CDR1 MNHEY and CDR2 SMNVEV (reference sequence).

V is TRBV6-1 and J is TRBJ1-5; D ambiguous. The CDR3 extends over 19 amino acids. Trimming stripped 4 bases from V and 2 bases from J, with 24 bases between. CDR1 is MNHNS, CDR2 SASEGT, per germline. CDR3 bases: TGTGCCAGCAGTGGTGATTGGGGAGCCTTAATAAGGGGCAATCAGCCCCAGCATTTT. It encodes CASSGDWGALIRGNQPQHF.

The V gene is TRBV23-1, the J gene TRBJ1-5; 9 bases are shared with TRBD1. Being an ORF, TRBV23-1 has a function that is uncertain. There are 16 residues in the CDR3. The J segment lost 4 bases and the V segment lost 6 bases, leaving 10 bases of the junction unmatched. The CDR3 reads CASSPGQGGQNQPQHF. CDR3 DNA sequence: TGCGCCAGCAGCCCGGGACAGGGAGGCCAAAATCAGCCCCAGCATTTT.

The chain combines TRBV7-8 with TRBJ2-7; 14 bases fit TRBD2. The V gene end was trimmed by 0 bases and the J gene end by 4 bases; junction bases not matched to a gene: 5. Germline values: CDR1 SGHVS, CDR2 FQNEAQ. CDR3 length: 17 residues. The CDR3 protein is CASSLAGTSGRTYEQYF. The CDR3, as DNA: TGTGCCAGCAGCTTAGCTGGGACTAGCGGGAGAACGTACGAGCAGTACTTC.

V and J are TRBV9 and TRBJ2-7; D not resolved. Germline lookup yields CDR1 SGDLS and CDR2 YYNGEE. V was clipped by 0 bases and J by 7 bases, with 17 bases between them. The CDR3 spans 15 residues. The CDR3 coding sequence is TGTGCCAGCAGCGTAGGTCCGGCACAGTCTAATGAGCAGTACTTC. Its protein is CASSVGPAQSNEQYF.

The chain recombines TRBV28 with TRBJ1-4, with D maybe TRBD1 (6 bases). Germline V gives CDR1 MDHEN, CDR2 SYDVKM. The CDR3 spans 14 residues. Trimming left V 6 bases short and J 8 bases short, with 16 bases between. Here the CDR3 reads CASSIGGADEKLFF. The CDR3 DNA sequence: TGTGCCAGCAGCATAGGGGGGGCGGACGAAAAACTGTTTTTT.

V gene TRBV7-9 combines with J gene TRBJ2-3, with 13 bases aligning to TRBD2. V lost 5 bases, J lost 4 bases, and 15 bases stayed unmatched. Germline CDR1 reads SEHNR; CDR2 reads FQNEAQ (reference sequence). The CDR3 runs to 19 residues. CDR3 sequence reads: CASSPRRTSGGAVADTQYF. CDR3 coding DNA: TGTGCCAGCAGCCCACGTAGAACTAGCGGGGGGGCAGTGGCAGATACGCAGTATTTT. The whole variable domain, filled in from reference TRBV7-9 and TRBJ2-3, reads DTGVSQNPRHKITKRGQNVTFRCDPISEHNRLYWYRQTLGQGPEFLTYFQNEAQLEKSRLLSDRFSAERPKGSFSTLEIQRTEQGDSAMYLCASSPRRTSGGAVADTQYFGPGTRLTVL.